These 29 T cell receptor beta chains were sequenced from one sample in a study of T cell responses to AZD1222 COVID-19 vaccine (dated by TCRdb to the early 2020s). The time point label corresponds to: about 28 days (+/-7) after the second vaccine dose. Receptor amplification or capture employed the immunoSEQ multiplex PCR assay. In TCRdb, the immuneACCESS table is reduced to in-frame sequences with V and J assigned. These tables do not hold every clone; where another copy was compared, an unresolved V gene accounts for under half, and the others remain unexplained. Counted in this sample were tens of thousands of clones; around 86% of them appeared once. The ten largest clones take up about 11% of the sample. The material sequenced was peripheral blood, taken 28 days after the second AZD1222 dose. These receptors all come from an adult who received the AZD1222 COVID-19 vaccine.

The chain joins TRBV2 to TRBJ1-2, with no clear D. The CDR3 sequence is 12 residues long. V gave up 1 base and J gave up 2 bases, with 2 bases separating them. Per the germline V gene, CDR1 is SNHLY and CDR2 is FYNNEI. The DNA of the CDR3 is TGTGCCAGCAGTGAAGACAACTATGGCTACACCTTC. Its protein product is CASSEDNYGYTF.

V is TRBV12-3 or TRBV12-4 and J is TRBJ1-4; D may be TRBD1 (5 bases). This CDR3 has 11 residues. V was pared by 4 bases and J by 8 bases, with 5 bases between. CDR3 protein: CASSYREKLFF. The CDR3 nucleotides read TGTGCCAGCAGTTACAGGGAAAAACTGTTTTTT.

This sequence joins TRBV7-2 and TRBJ1-1; the D gene is possibly TRBD1 (5 bases). V lost 3 bases and J 6 bases, leaving 17 bases between the germline ends. CDR1 SGHTA and CDR2 FQGNSA come from the germline V gene. CDR3 length: 15 amino acids. DNA of the CDR3: TGTGCCAGCAGCTTTTTCAGCAGGGCCGAAGCTGAAGCTTTCTTT. It encodes CASSFFSRAEAEAFF.

This chain joins TRBV2 and TRBJ1-1, with D possibly being TRBD1 (6 bases). This CDR3 spans 17 amino acids. Trimming stripped 5 bases from V and 0 bases from J, with 19 bases between. From germline, CDR1 is SNHLY and CDR2 FYNNEI. The CDR3, as DNA: TGTGCCAGCAGTCGTACGGGGGCGCCCGACATGAACACTGAAGCTTTCTTT. Its translation is CASSRTGAPDMNTEAFF.

V is TRBV27 and J is TRBJ2-2; D might be TRBD1 or TRBD2, each matching 6 bases. This CDR3 comprises 15 residues. Trimming cost V 3 bases and J 0 bases, with 8 bases left between them. Germline V gene data show CDR1 as MNHEY and CDR2 as SMNVEV (reference sequence). CDR3 bases: TGTGCCAGCAGTTTGAGGGGGGCGAACACCGGGGAGCTGTTTTTT. Amino acids: CASSLRGANTGELFF.

The chain carries TRBV5-1 and TRBJ2-2, with D hard to call. CDR1 is SGHRS, CDR2 YFSETQ, per germline. CDR3 length: 14 amino acids. The V and J ends lost 0 bases and 1 base respectively, with 4 bases between them. Written as DNA, the CDR3 is TGCGCCAGCAGCTTGGACAGGAACACCGGGGAGCTGTTTTTT. It specifies CASSLDRNTGELFF. The entire variable domain, with the rest obtained from reference TRBV5-1 and TRBJ2-2, is as follows: KAGVTQTPRYLIKTRGQQVTLSCSPISGHRSVSWYQQTPGQGLQFLFEYFSETQRNKGNFPGRFSGRQFSNSRSEMNVSTLELGDSALYLCASSLDRNTGELFFGEGSRLTVL.

V and J are TRBV5-5 and TRBJ2-7; D might be TRBD2 (7 bases). Germline CDR1 reads SGHKS; CDR2 reads YYEKEE (reference sequence). Trimming took off 6 bases at V and 7 bases at J, with 20 bases between the two ends. CDR3 length: 14 amino acids. CDR3 region: CASTLWGGRQEQYF. The CDR3 bases are TGTGCCAGCACCCTCTGGGGGGGCCGTCAAGAGCAGTACTTC.

The chain employs TRBV3-1 (or the pseudogene TRBV3-2) and TRBJ2-7; D is possibly TRBD1 (6 bases). Trimming took 2 bases from V and 3 from J, leaving 14 bases between them. From germline, CDR1 is LGHDT and CDR2 YNNKEL (reference sequence). CDR3 length: 15 residues. The CDR3 nucleotides read TGTGCCAGCAGCCAATTACCTCAGGGGCTCTACGAGCAGTACTTC. This gives the protein CASSQLPQGLYEQYF.

This clone was counted a single time. The chain couples TRBV6-5 to TRBJ1-6, with D hard to call. Germline lookup yields CDR1 MNHEY and CDR2 SVGAGI. CDR3 size: 15 residues. V was pared by 0 bases and J by 11 bases, with 14 bases between. CDR3 region: CASSYSKQSRAPLHF. The CDR3 DNA is TGTGCCAGCAGTTACTCGAAGCAGTCCCGGGCACCCCTCCACTTT.

The chain joins TRBV18 to TRBJ2-3, with TRBD2 identical over 11 bases. V lost 6 bases, J lost 4 bases, and 18 bases stayed unmatched. Per germline, CDR1 KGHSH and CDR2 LQKENI. The CDR3 has 19 amino acids. CDR3 DNA: TGTGCCAGCTCCCTCCAACTAGCGGGGGACCAAATAAGATCAGATACGCAGTATTTT. This sequence encodes CASSLQLAGDQIRSDTQYF.

The chain has TRBV7-9 and TRBJ1-2, with 7 nucleotides matching TRBD1. The germline V gene has CDR1 SEHNR and CDR2 FQNEAQ (reference sequence). This CDR3 is built from 15 residues. V lost 6 bases, J lost 6 bases, and 13 bases stayed unmatched. The CDR3 spells CASSRTGIAPHGYTF. CDR3 nucleotides: TGTGCCAGCAGTCGGACAGGTATTGCTCCTCATGGCTACACCTTC.

The chain joins TRBV3-1 (or the pseudogene TRBV3-2) to TRBJ1-1, with D hard to call. Germline V gene sequence: CDR1 LGHDT, CDR2 YNNKEL (reference sequence). Trimming cost V 1 base and J 2 bases, with 8 bases left between them. The CDR3 consists of 14 residues. The CDR3 protein is CASSQGRFNTEAFF. CDR3 in DNA: TGTGCCAGCAGCCAAGGGCGATTCAACACTGAAGCTTTCTTT.

This clone was recorded a few times. The chain has TRBV3-1 (or the pseudogene TRBV3-2) and TRBJ2-1; no clear D. The germline gives CDR1 LGHDT, CDR2 YNNKEL (reference sequence). The CDR3 has 13 residues. V gave up 0 bases and J gave up 12 bases, with 12 bases separating them. The DNA for the CDR3 is TGTGCCAGCAGCCAAGATACAACGGCGTCGCAGTTCTTC. Amino acids: CASSQDTTASQFF.

V gene TRBV4-2 combines with J gene TRBJ1-2; TRBD1 might be the D (6 bases). CDR3 length: 13 amino acids. Germline V lookup: CDR1 LGHNA, CDR2 YNFKEQ. Trimming cost V 0 bases and J 8 bases, with 10 bases left between them. CDR3 nucleotide sequence: TGTGCCAGCAGCCAAGACGGGGGCAGGGGCTACACCTTC. Its protein is CASSQDGGRGYTF.

The genes are TRBV15 and TRBJ2-7, with 7 bases matching TRBD1. Trimming at V came to 1 base and at J to 3 bases, leaving 6 bases not matched to a gene. Per germline, CDR1 LNHNV and CDR2 YYDKDF (reference sequence). This CDR3 region has 15 residues. CDR3 protein: CATSRGGGAVYEQYF. The CDR3 DNA is TGTGCCACCAGCAGAGGAGGGGGCGCAGTCTACGAGCAGTACTTC.

V and J are TRBV7-2 and TRBJ1-6; 9 nucleotides match TRBD1. CDR1 is SGHTA and CDR2 is FQGNSA in the germline V gene. The V segment lost 1 base and the J segment 10 bases; nucleotides outside the gene matches: 2. The CDR3 is 14 residues long. The CDR3 is CASSLGTGVSPLHF. The CDR3 DNA follows: TGTGCCAGCAGCTTAGGGACAGGGGTCTCACCCCTCCACTTT.

The CDR3 region has the DNA TGTGCCTGGTTGGGGACCGGGACAGCTAATTCACCCCTCCACTTT. Translating gives CAWLGTGTANSPLHF. The V call is TRBV30, the J call TRBJ1-6; 7 bases are shared with TRBD1. CDR3 length equals 15 residues. CDR1 and CDR2 from the germline V gene are GTSNPN and SVGIG (reference sequence). J lost 6 bases, V lost 5 bases, and 10 bases had no gene match.

The CDR3 protein is CASSLDGQTSILDTF. The DNA of the CDR3 is TGCGCCAGCAGCTTGGACGGACAGACCTCTATTCTTGACACCTTC. The genes are TRBV5-1 and TRBJ1-2, with a weak D call TRBD1 (6 bases). The V end was cut by 0 bases, the J end by 12 bases, with 21 bases between. CDR3 size: 15 residues. The germline V gene has CDR1 SGHRS and CDR2 YFSETQ.

The V and J genes are TRBV7-2 and TRBJ1-4, with no clear D. This CDR3 has 14 amino acids. Germline V gives CDR1 SGHTA, CDR2 FQGNSA. Trimming cost V 5 bases and J 2 bases, with 9 bases left between them. CDR3 in amino acids: CASSTLSTNEKLFF. CDR3 coding DNA: TGTGCCAGCAGCACGCTCTCCACTAATGAAAAACTGTTTTTT. Variable domain in full (rest from reference TRBV7-2 and TRBJ1-4): GAGVSQSPSNKVTEKGKDVELRCDPISGHTALYWYRQSLGQGLEFLIYFQGNSAPDKSGLPSDRFSAERTGGSVSTLTIQRTQQEDSAVYLCASSTLSTNEKLFFGSGTQLSVL.

The rearrangement uses TRBV6-6 and TRBJ2-7; 10 bases align to TRBD2. Trimming cost V 6 bases and J 4 bases; bases outside gene matches: 12. The CDR3 is 16 residues long. Germline V gene lookup returns CDR1 MNHNY and CDR2 SVGAGI (reference sequence). Written as DNA, the CDR3 is TGTGCCAGCAGCCAGGGACTAGCGATTAACGGGTACGAGCAGTACTTC. Encoded protein: CASSQGLAINGYEQYF.

This chain links TRBV6-1 with TRBJ1-4; D is unclear. Germline V gene data show CDR1 as MNHNS and CDR2 as SASEGT. The CDR3 is 13 residues long. V was cut by 5 bases and J by 4 bases, with 8 bases left in between. CDR3 amino acids: CASSFGSNEKLFF. CDR3 DNA: TGTGCCAGCAGTTTTGGCAGTAATGAAAAACTGTTTTTT.

The V and J genes are TRBV1 and TRBJ2-3; whether TRBD2, the table's D call, matches the DNA was not checked. TRBV1 is flagged as a pseudogene. This CDR3 comprises 17 residues. Here the CDR3 reads CTSSHLTGLAGADTQYF. The CDR3, as DNA: TGCACCAGCAGCCACCTAACGGGACTAGCTGGGGCAGATACGCAGTATTTT.

The V gene is TRBV15, the J gene TRBJ1-2, with D possibly matching TRBD1 (6 bases). V shed 0 bases and J shed 7 bases, with 15 bases lying between them. Germline V gene data show CDR1 as LNHNV and CDR2 as YYDKDF (reference sequence). CDR3 size: 15 residues. In nucleotides, the CDR3 is TGTGCCACCAGCAGAGATCAGGGGACGGGCGTTGGCTACACCTTC. It specifies CATSRDQGTGVGYTF.

This chain uses TRBV6-5 with TRBJ1-6; D not certain. Deletions cut 2 bases from V and 5 bases from J, with 7 bases between. Germline V CDR1 and CDR2: MNHEY, SVGAGI. This CDR3 comprises 14 residues. The CDR3 spells CASSYRQNNSPLHF. CDR3 nucleotides: TGTGCCAGCAGTTACCGGCAGAATAATTCACCCCTCCACTTT.

The V and J genes are TRBV27 and TRBJ1-2, with 10 bases identical to TRBD1. J gave up 3 bases and V 0 bases, and 4 bases lay outside the gene matches. Looked up from germline, CDR1 is MNHEY and CDR2 is SMNVEV (reference sequence). This CDR3 has 16 amino acids. CDR3 residues: CASSLSGQGIDYGYTF. Written as DNA, the CDR3 is TGTGCCAGCAGTTTATCGGGACAGGGGATCGACTATGGCTACACCTTC.

V usage is TRBV29-1 and J usage is TRBJ2-3, with 7 positions matching TRBD2. The CDR3 loop spans 14 amino acids. With 6 bases clipped from V and 1 base from J, the junction kept 7 bases outside the gene matches. Germline assignment: CDR1 SQVTM and CDR2 ANQGSEA. The CDR3 region is CSVESGLGTDTQYF. The CDR3 bases are TGCAGCGTCGAATCCGGACTAGGCACAGATACGCAGTATTTT.

The rearrangement joins TRBV12-3 or TRBV12-4 to TRBJ2-7; D is undetermined. The CDR3 has 11 amino acids. The V end lost 3 bases, the J end lost 6 bases, and 6 bases lay between the germline ends. In DNA, the CDR3 is TGTGCCAGCAGTTTCGTACGCGAGCAGTACTTC. Its protein is CASSFVREQYF.

This clone was counted once. The V call is TRBV7-9, the J call TRBJ2-5; TRBD2 matches 15 bases. This CDR3 contains 17 residues. Trimming cost V 4 bases and J 5 bases; bases outside gene matches: 8. Germline V CDR1 and CDR2: SEHNR, FQNEAQ (reference sequence). The CDR3 loop reads CASSSTGLAGGQETQYF. The CDR3 bases are TGTGCCAGCAGCTCTACGGGACTAGCGGGAGGACAGGAGACCCAGTACTTC.

The chain has TRBV11-2 and TRBJ2-1; a possible D gene is TRBD1 (6 bases). The V gene lost 2 bases and the J gene lost 2 bases, with 7 bases spanning the gap. The germline V gene has CDR1 SGHAT and CDR2 FQNNGV. The CDR3 runs to 14 residues. Here the CDR3 reads CASSLTGTYNEQFF. In nucleotides, the CDR3 is TGTGCCAGCAGCTTAACAGGGACCTACAATGAGCAGTTCTTC. Combining the CDR3 with reference TRBV11-2 and TRBJ2-1 gives the whole variable domain EAGVAQSPRYKIIEKRQSVAFWCNPISGHATLYWYQQILGQGPKLLIQFQNNGVVDDSQLPKDRFSAERLKGVDSTLKIQPAKLEDSAVYLCASSLTGTYNEQFFGPGTRLTVL.